This TCR beta chain was recorded in a study of blood T cells in healthy people across ages. Primers used in a second PCR of roughly 6 to 11 cycles were a sample-barcoded 5' primer and a J-beta primer mix. TCRdb processed the 5' RACE reads anew with MiXCR; each CDR3 protein has one entry. The data show 800,000 to 950,000 distinct CDR3 sequences, roughly 28% seen once. Investigators took roughly 9.5 milliliters of peripheral blood from every donor. Germline CDR1 reads ENHRY; CDR2 reads SYGVKD. The length of the CDR3 is 16 residues. V was pared by 0 bases and J by 2 bases, with 4 bases of the junction left unmatched. The same data also contributed to another study, on T cells of mothers and their children. That source notes: Whether pairs are related or unrelated, thymic selection shapes their TCR recombination output in much the same way.

Sequencing used blood. The V gene is TRBV10-3, the J gene TRBJ1-5; 7 nucleotides agree with TRBD1. The sequence was obtained from a woman aged 35 to 49 in good health. The DNA for the CDR3 is TGTGCCATCAGTGAGTCGGCCCAGGGGGGCAATCAGCCCCAGCATTTT. Amino acids: CAISESAQGGNQPQHF.